Below are 27 T cell receptor beta chains sequenced from a single sample in a study of blood T cell repertoires in COVID-19. TCRdb's copy holds only in-frame clones and misses some; the assay was immunoSEQ multiplex PCR. The table has 250,000 to 350,000 clones, 75% to 90% seen once. Sequencing input: PBMCs or T cells enriched from blood (not recorded which). The receptors derive from a woman aged 18-30 years who had recovered from COVID-19.

The V gene is TRBV21-1, the J gene TRBJ2-2; the table calls TRBD1, which could not be checked here. TRBV21-1 is noted as a pseudogene. The CDR3 is made up of 14 amino acids. The CDR3 region is CATPSTGDTGELFF. CDR3 DNA sequence: TGTGCCACCCCGTCGACAGGGGACACCGGGGAGCTGTTTTTT.

The chain recombines TRBV27 with TRBJ1-1; D is undetermined. Germline loops: CDR1 MNHEY, CDR2 SMNVEV (reference sequence). This CDR3 contains 14 residues. Trimming stripped 8 bases from V and 0 bases from J, with 13 bases between. CDR3 sequence: CASRGLAMNTEAFF. The CDR3 DNA reads as TGTGCCAGCCGAGGCTTGGCGATGAACACTGAAGCTTTCTTT.

This chain links TRBV7-9 with TRBJ1-4; TRBD1 aligns across 11 bases. Per the germline V gene, CDR1 is SEHNR and CDR2 is FQNEAQ (reference sequence). The CDR3 is 14 amino acids. The J segment lost 7 bases and the V segment lost 10 bases, leaving 8 bases of the junction unmatched. The CDR3 region has the DNA TGTGCCATCGTGCCGGGACAGGGGGTTGAAAAACTGTTTTTT. Its protein product is CAIVPGQGVEKLFF. Full variable domain (remainder filled in from reference TRBV7-9 and TRBJ1-4): DTGVSQNPRHKITKRGQNVTFRCDPISEHNRLYWYRQTLGQGPEFLTYFQNEAQLEKSRLLSDRFSAERPKGSFSTLEIQRTEQGDSAMYLCAIVPGQGVEKLFFGSGTQLSVL.

The gene calls are TRBV2 and TRBJ2-3; 7 bases align to TRBD2. V lost 6 bases and J lost 8; bases outside the gene matches: 8. The CDR3 runs 13 residues. CDR1 and CDR2 (germline): SNHLY, FYNNEI. CDR3 region: CASRAGEGGTQYF. In DNA, the CDR3 is TGTGCCAGCAGAGCTGGGGAGGGAGGTACGCAGTATTTT.

This chain connects TRBV10-3 to TRBJ2-5; D possibly corresponds to TRBD1 (6 bases). The CDR3 runs 18 residues. Per the germline V gene, CDR1 is ENHRY and CDR2 is SYGVKD. Trimming left V 0 bases short and J 1 base short, with 18 bases between. DNA of the CDR3: TGTGCCATCAGTGAGTCGACGACAGGCATTCGCCGCCAAGAGACCCAGTACTTC. The encoded protein is CAISESTTGIRRQETQYF.

This clone turned up a few times. The rearrangement links TRBV19 to TRBJ1-5; 8 bases match TRBD1. Trimming removed 4 bases from V and 4 bases from J; junction bases left unmatched: 6. The CDR3 has 15 amino acids. Germline CDR1 and CDR2: LNHDA and SQIVND (reference sequence). CDR3: CASSTVRDRNQPQHF. The CDR3 region has the DNA TGTGCCAGTAGTACAGTCCGGGACAGGAATCAGCCCCAGCATTTT.

This sequence joins TRBV19 and TRBJ2-1; 10 bases agree with TRBD2. With 5 bases clipped from V and 6 bases from J, the junction kept 10 bases outside the gene matches. The CDR3 is 16 residues long. Per germline, CDR1 LNHDA and CDR2 SQIVND (reference sequence). As DNA, the CDR3 is TGTGCCAGTAGTGGTCCGGGAGCGGGGGGGCTCAATGAGCAGTTCTTC. Encoded protein: CASSGPGAGGLNEQFF.

The rearrangement joins TRBV5-1 to TRBJ1-3; D gene unclear. The length of the CDR3 is 14 residues. CDR1 and CDR2 from the germline V gene are SGHRS and YFSETQ. V was shortened by 0 bases and J by 0 bases, with 4 bases between the two germline ends. CDR3 loop: CASSLASSGNTIYF. The CDR3 DNA sequence: TGCGCCAGCAGCTTGGCTAGCTCTGGAAACACCATATATTTT.

The chain has TRBV10-2 and TRBJ2-5; the D is unclear. This CDR3 is built from 16 residues. CDR1 and CDR2 (germline): WSHSY, SAAADI. Trimming removed 5 bases at V and 1 base at J, with 17 bases between. CDR3 in amino acids: CASSPPIFGPQETQYF. The CDR3 nucleotides read TGCGCCAGCAGTCCTCCTATCTTTGGGCCCCAAGAGACCCAGTACTTC.

This clone was picked up a small number of times. This specimen includes other DNA sequences encoding the same CDR3. This chain joins TRBV7-9 and TRBJ2-1; a weak D match, TRBD2 (6 bases). Germline lookup yields CDR1 SEHNR and CDR2 FQNEAQ (reference sequence). The CDR3 length is 16 residues. V was cut by 5 bases and J by 2 bases, with 16 bases left in between. The CDR3 protein is CASSLALAGTYNEQFF. CDR3 DNA sequence: TGTGCCAGCAGCCTTGCCCTGGCGGGGACCTACAATGAGCAGTTCTTC.

The chain combines TRBV5-1 with TRBJ2-3; D possibly corresponds to TRBD1 (7 bases). V was clipped by 4 bases and J by 0 bases, with 12 bases between them. The CDR3 extends over 15 amino acids. Germline-derived CDR1 and CDR2 are SGHRS and YFSETQ. For the CDR3, the DNA is TGCGCCAGCAGCGAACAGGGGACTAGCACAGATACGCAGTATTTT. Translation: CASSEQGTSTDTQYF.

The V and J genes are TRBV7-3 and TRBJ2-2, with 12 bases identical to TRBD2. Germline lookup yields CDR1 SGHTA and CDR2 FQGTGA. CDR3 size: 15 residues. V lost 5 bases, J lost 6 bases, and 4 bases stayed unmatched. This CDR3 reads CASSPGLAGSGELFF. The CDR3 DNA is TGTGCCAGCAGCCCAGGACTAGCGGGGTCCGGGGAGCTGTTTTTT.

The chain links TRBV2 to TRBJ2-5; 8 nucleotides match TRBD1. CDR3 size: 15 residues. V lost 8 bases to trimming and J lost 1 base; unmatched junction nucleotides: 9. The germline CDR1 and CDR2 sequences are SNHLY and FYNNEI. The CDR3 DNA is TGTGCCAGCGGGCTGGACAGGGCTCCCCAAGAGACCCAGTACTTC. It translates to CASGLDRAPQETQYF.

The V gene is TRBV30, the J gene TRBJ1-6; 10 positions agree with TRBD1. Per the germline V gene, CDR1 is GTSNPN and CDR2 is SVGIG (reference sequence). The ends lost 3 bases at V and 7 bases at J; junction bases unmatched: 6. The CDR3 is 15 amino acids. This CDR3 is CAWRTGGAENSPLHF. CDR3 DNA: TGTGCCTGGAGGACAGGGGGCGCGGAGAATTCACCCCTCCACTTT.

This clone was seen just once. The chain joins TRBV29-1 to TRBJ2-3; TRBD1 matches 12 bases. Germline CDR1 SQVTM, CDR2 ANQGSEA. Losses at the gene ends were 7 bases for V and 5 bases for J; bases not matched to a gene: 7. The CDR3 has 14 residues. CDR3: CSASGTGGGDTQYF. CDR3 DNA sequence: TGCAGCGCTTCCGGGACAGGGGGCGGAGATACGCAGTATTTT.

This clone was counted between two and nine times. CDR3 nucleotides: TGTGCCAGCAGCCCCGATGTGGGGGGGCTATACGAGCAGTACTTC. Translating gives CASSPDVGGLYEQYF. The chain combines TRBV11-2 with TRBJ2-7, with a tentative D call TRBD2 (7 bases). CDR1 and CDR2 (germline): SGHAT, FQNNGV. This CDR3 region has 15 residues. V was cut by 5 bases and J by 4 bases, with 18 bases left in between.

V gene TRBV25-1 combines with J gene TRBJ1-2; 7 bases align to TRBD1. The V segment lost 0 bases and the J segment 6 bases; nucleotides outside the gene matches: 10. This CDR3 comprises 16 residues. The germline gives CDR1 MGHDK, CDR2 SYGVNS. The DNA for the CDR3 is TGTGCCAGCAGTGAATATACCGGGCGGCAGGGGGATGGCTACACCTTC. Protein sequence: CASSEYTGRQGDGYTF.

The chain joins TRBV11-2 to TRBJ1-4; 7 bases are a match to TRBD1. Germline assignment: CDR1 SGHAT and CDR2 FQNNGV. V trimming: 5 bases; J trimming: 3 bases; junction bases outside the gene matches: 6. The CDR3 has 15 residues. In DNA, the CDR3 is TGTGCCAGCAGCAAAAGACAGGGCGCTAATGAAAAACTGTTTTTT. Protein sequence: CASSKRQGANEKLFF.

The chain combines TRBV2 with TRBJ1-1; TRBD1 is a possible D gene (6 bases). Germline V gene sequence: CDR1 SNHLY, CDR2 FYNNEI. Trimming stripped 4 bases from V and 5 bases from J, with 20 bases between. The CDR3 has 16 residues. In nucleotides, the CDR3 is TGTGCCAGCAGTGCAGGGCCGAGGGGGGGTTTTACTGAAGCTTTCTTT. Protein product: CASSAGPRGGFTEAFF.

The rearrangement joins TRBV2 to TRBJ1-5; unclear D gene. V lost 6 bases to trimming and J lost 1 base, with 10 bases between them. This CDR3 spans 14 amino acids. Germline V gives CDR1 SNHLY, CDR2 FYNNEI. CDR3 in amino acids: CASSPVRSNQPQHF. CDR3 nucleotides: TGTGCCAGCAGCCCGGTGAGAAGCAATCAGCCCCAGCATTTT.

This chain links TRBV2 with TRBJ1-2; maybe TRBD1 (6 bases). Trimming stripped 8 bases from V and 3 bases from J, with 16 bases between. This CDR3 region has 14 residues. CDR1 and CDR2 (germline): SNHLY, FYNNEI. CDR3 bases: TGTGCCAGCGGGTTTGGGGGCGAGTACTATGGCTACACCTTC. It encodes CASGFGGEYYGYTF.

The V gene is TRBV10-3, the J gene TRBJ1-2; 7 bases agree with TRBD1. V lost 9 bases and J lost 1; bases outside the gene matches: 11. The germline CDR1 and CDR2 sequences are ENHRY and SYGVKD. The CDR3 loop spans 15 amino acids. CDR3 nucleotides: TGTGCCATGGGGGACAGAAAGACCGGTAACTATGGCTACACCTTC. It translates to CAMGDRKTGNYGYTF.

This clone showed up just once. The rearrangement links TRBV7-3 to TRBJ2-1, with 11 bases that match TRBD2. Germline trimming cut 5 bases from V and 4 bases from J; bases unmatched to any gene: 4. The V gene's germline CDR1 is SGHTA and CDR2 FQGTGA. The CDR3 runs 15 residues. In DNA form, the CDR3 reads TGTGCCAGCAGCCCTAGACTAGCGGGGTACAATGAGCAGTTCTTC. It encodes CASSPRLAGYNEQFF.

The rearrangement links TRBV5-1 to TRBJ2-7; D gene unclear. The CDR3 totals 13 residues. Trimming stripped 2 bases from V and 2 bases from J, with 8 bases between. Per germline, CDR1 SGHRS and CDR2 YFSETQ. CDR3 coding DNA: TGCGCCAGCAGCTTAGCCTTGGCCTACGAGCAGTACTTC. Translation: CASSLALAYEQYF.

The chain has TRBV9 and TRBJ2-6; 9 nucleotides align to TRBD1. Germline values: CDR1 SGDLS, CDR2 YYNGEE. CDR3 length: 19 residues. V lost 3 bases and J lost 4; bases outside the gene matches: 14. The CDR3: CASSGTGGYPKAGANVLTF. CDR3 DNA sequence: TGTGCCAGCAGCGGAACAGGGGGCTATCCTAAGGCCGGGGCCAACGTCCTGACTTTC.

For this clone: Distinct nucleotide sequences in the sample also encode this CDR3. In DNA, the CDR3 is TGCGCCAGCAGCCCGGGGGACTCGAACACTGAAGCTTTCTTT. This sequence encodes CASSPGDSNTEAFF. The chain recombines TRBV5-1 with TRBJ1-1; a possible D gene is TRBD1 (5 bases). The V gene's germline CDR1 is SGHRS and CDR2 YFSETQ. The germline V and J ends were trimmed by 4 bases and 1 base, with 11 bases remaining between them. The CDR3 covers 14 residues.

This clone was seen only a few times. The chain joins TRBV5-1 to TRBJ2-7; tentative D call: TRBD1 (6 bases). Trimming removed 1 base at V and 2 bases at J, with 10 bases between. CDR3 length: 14 residues. CDR1 and CDR2 (germline): SGHRS, YFSETQ. Here the CDR3 DNA reads TGCGCCAGCAGCTTGACAGGGATGGCCTACGAGCAGTACTTC. This codes for CASSLTGMAYEQYF. The full variable domain, rest sourced from reference TRBV5-1 and TRBJ2-7, is KAGVTQTPRYLIKTRGQQVTLSCSPISGHRSVSWYQQTPGQGLQFLFEYFSETQRNKGNFPGRFSGRQFSNSRSEMNVSTLELGDSALYLCASSLTGMAYEQYFGPGTRLTVT.